This T cell receptor (beta chain) was identified during a study of T cell responses to AZD1222 COVID-19 vaccine (dated by TCRdb to 2020 to 2022). Some background on the complete study: AZD1222 recipients with second doses at about 4 weeks or about 12 weeks were pooled, because spike-specific TCR depth and breadth did not differ between schedules. Enrollment into the trials was organized by age into subgroups of 18-55, 56-69 and 70-plus years, and those subgroups contained 148, 28 and 57 TCR-sequenced participants, respectively. TCR sequencing covered 233 trial participants: 200 to 220 given two doses of AZD1222 and approximately 26 given two doses of MenACWY control vaccine.

Broad study findings and their caveats: Participants were mostly white British, with more females than males. The authors suggested clonal diversity may have been underestimated. Because no day 14 peak-response samples were available, the repertoires could be characterized only after the peak T cell response. Epitopes outside the regions mutated in the B.1.351 and B.1.1.7 variants were reportedly recognized by nearly half of the unique spike-specific TCRs. After two AZD1222 doses, spike-specific TCR breadth and depth were significantly higher than at day 0 and than in MenACWY recipients. Conclusions about previously exposed vaccinees are limited because only five to seven AZD1222 recipients were SARS-CoV-2 seropositive at baseline. The whole spike protein was spanned by vaccine-associated CD4 TCRs, and dominant responses were seen in regions 160-218 and 743-854. The 56-69-year group was small, and its depth increase did not reach significance, likely because of low power.

Remarks on this clone: The target of this receptor is not known. No much larger clone exists at a distance of one base, and base qualities are not known.

Interpreted using the paper, the time point label stands for: baseline before first vaccination. Vaccinee samples came from UK trials COV001 and COV002, including a single-blind randomized controlled phase 2/3 trial of AZD1222 (ChAdOx1 nCoV-19) in healthy adults. For TCRbeta chain sequencing, PBMC samples were collected from trial participants at day 0 and at day 28 after the second dose. Sequences LGHDT (CDR1) and YNNKEL (CDR2) are obtained from the germline V gene (reference sequence). The trim is 2 bases for V and 6 bases for J, with a gap of 11 bases between the germline ends. CDR3 length: 14 amino acids, cysteine to phenylalanine. The CDR3 DNA has 42 bases and is translated from base 1. The CDR3 regions of human TCRbeta chains were analyzed by immunosequencing. Processing in the source paper ran as follows. Repertoire TCRs were matched against a reference library of SARS-CoV-2-specific TCRs generated with the MIRA antigen-specificity platform. Breadth meant the fraction of unique TCRs that were SARS-CoV-2-associated, whereas depth meant the fraction of total T cells that were SARS-CoV-2-associated. Each spike-specific TCR was assigned to its reactive spike region and to a CD4 or CD8 class using the MIRA data. Log10-transformed breadth and depth values were compared by one-way ANOVA with Sidak's multiple comparisons tests. TCRdb carries this immuneACCESS record with in-frame sequences only. Its versions omit some clonotypes, under half of them owing to an unresolved V gene in the studies checked, with the rest unexplained. Clone size and the V and J calls come from that table; the DNA yielded D and trimming. Counted in this sample were 100,000 to 150,000 clones; about 87% of them appeared once. Less than 6.5% of the sample comes from the top ten.

The chain is assembled from TRBV3-1 (or the pseudogene TRBV3-2) and TRBJ1-3; no D gene is confidently identified. Here the sequenced sample was peripheral blood, taken on day 0 of AZD1222 vaccination. The receptor's source is an adult in good health. The CDR3 region: CASSQIVGENTIYF. The DNA is TGTGCCAGCAGCCAAATCGTCGGGGAAAACACCATATATTTT.